This T cell receptor (beta chain) was sequenced during a study of OX40 agonist ivuxolimab in advanced cancers. Notes on the research overall: Ivuxolimab was an agonistic, fully human IgG2 monoclonal antibody directed against OX40 (CD134), a costimulatory receptor. The paper covers the monotherapy dose-escalation part of the phase I ivuxolimab trial, which included N ≈ 57 patients. Peripheral TCRbeta sequencing was intended to test whether TCR sequence diversity was altered and clonal T-cell expansion was caused by ivuxolimab. Partial responses occurred in three dose-escalation patients: two with cutaneous melanoma and one with hepatocellular carcinoma. Of the roughly 52 dose-escalation patients, hepatocellular carcinoma was present in 19, melanoma in some 15, renal cell carcinoma in 9 and head and neck cancer in 9. Patients were allowed to have had prior anti-PD-1, anti-PD-L1 or anti-CTLA-4 therapy, and approximately 40% of the dose-escalation patients had been treated with checkpoint inhibitors. Intravenous ivuxolimab was administered to patients every 2 weeks at six dose levels: 0.01, 0.1, 0.3, 1.5, 3 and 10 mg/kg. A male proportion of almost 85% and a mean age of 60 years, ranging from roughly 23 to 85, were recorded for the dose-escalation cohort. Results and caveats for the whole study, not just this receptor: Low levels of normalized T-cell clonal expansion were also shown by some nonresponding patients. The antigen specificity of the clonally expanded peripheral T cells was not determined. In partial responders in the 0.1-3.0 mg/kg groups, normalized peripheral clonal expansion was found to be among the lowest, especially among CD8+ T cells. On average, CD8+ T cells showed more expanded clones than CD4+ T cells after ivuxolimab. Clonal expansion of both CD4+ and CD8+ blood T cells was observed from baseline to week 6 at doses 0.1 to 3.0 mg/kg.

The trial excluded patients who had a history of autoimmune disease or were on systemic immunosuppression. Peripheral blood for TCR sequencing was drawn from every dose cohort at baseline, at cycle 4 day 1 and at cycle 7 day 1. The samples were taken from a phase I, first-in-human, multicenter, open-label dose-escalation trial of ivuxolimab. Adults with locally advanced or metastatic melanoma, renal cell carcinoma, hepatocellular carcinoma or head and neck squamous cell carcinoma were enrolled in the trial. Before TCR sequencing, CD4+ and CD8+ T cells were separately sorted from peripheral blood. The CDR3 starts with the cysteine, ends with the phenylalanine, and has 14 residues. Only the CDR3 part of the read is kept: 42 bases, read in frame from the first base. The V end gives up 1 base and the J end 7 bases, leaving 3 bases in the junction not matched to a gene. CDR1 and CDR2 are drawn from the germline V gene: SGHRS, YFSETQ.

To sequence the TCRbeta CDR3 region, genomic DNA was isolated from the sorted cells. The immunoSEQ Assay was used to sequence the TCRbeta CDR3 regions. Imported from immuneACCESS, the table was reduced by TCRdb to in-frame sequences with V and J called. These copies leave out some clones; in studies compared against another copy, an unresolved V gene accounts for under half, and the cause of the remainder is not known. The table for this sample lists more than 40,000 clones; 88% of them were counted only once. Of the sample, less than 3.5% is held by the ten largest clones. Note on this clone: Its antigen target is currently unknown. Per-nucleotide qualities are absent, and no much larger clonotype sits a single base away.

Rearrangement joined TRBV5-1 to TRBJ2-1, with 9 bases aligning to TRBD2. This clonotype was sampled from an adult with an advanced solid tumor such as melanoma, head and neck, liver or kidney cancer. The sequencing used CD4+ or CD8+ T cells sorted from blood, collected in a trial of the OX40 agonist ivuxolimab. DNA sequence: TGCGCCAGCAGCTTGAATAGCGGGAGAAATGAGCAGTTCTTC. It encodes CASSLNSGRNEQFF.